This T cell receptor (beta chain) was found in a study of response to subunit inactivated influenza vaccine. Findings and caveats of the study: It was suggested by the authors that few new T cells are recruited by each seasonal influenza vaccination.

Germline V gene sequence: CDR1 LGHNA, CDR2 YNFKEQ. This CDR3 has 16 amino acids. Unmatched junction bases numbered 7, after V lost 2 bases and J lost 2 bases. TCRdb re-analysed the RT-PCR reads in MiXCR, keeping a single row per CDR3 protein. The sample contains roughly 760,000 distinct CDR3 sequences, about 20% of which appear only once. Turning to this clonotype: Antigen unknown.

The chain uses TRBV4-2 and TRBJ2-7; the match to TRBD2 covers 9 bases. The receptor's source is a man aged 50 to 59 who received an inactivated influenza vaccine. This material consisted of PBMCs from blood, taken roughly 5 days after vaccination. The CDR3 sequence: CASSQREPSGAYEQYF. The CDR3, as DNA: TGTGCCAGCAGCCAACGGGAACCTAGCGGGGCCTACGAGCAGTACTTC.